The 24 T cell receptor beta chains in this list originate from one sample, sequenced in a study of Graves' ophthalmopathy and Graves' hyperthyroidism. For repertoire sequencing, the TCR beta CDR3 regions were amplified from RNA transcripts. HTBI primers were employed in first-round RT-PCR, then a second-round multiplex PCR followed. TCRdb called the multiplex PCR reads again in MiXCR, with one record for every CDR3 protein. Of 900,000 to 1,200,000 distinct CDR3 sequences listed, about 35% are singletons. Material for sequencing was peripheral blood or thyroid tissue (not recorded which). These receptors originate from an adult man with Graves' hyperthyroidism.

This rearrangement joins TRBV12-3 or TRBV12-4 to TRBJ2-6; D gene unclear. The CDR3 sequence is 15 residues long. Trimming removed 3 bases from V and 2 bases from J, with 8 bases in between. The CDR3 DNA reads TGTGCCAGCAGTTTTGTCGTCACTGGGGCCAACGTCCTGACTTTC. Its protein is CASSFVVTGANVLTF.

On this clonotype itself: This may stem from a read error, because a much larger clone lies one nucleotide away. The V gene is TRBV7-9, the J gene TRBJ1-5, with no clear D. Trimming stripped 5 bases from V and 9 bases from J, with 14 bases between. Germline V CDR1 and CDR2: SEHNR, FQNEAQ (reference sequence). The CDR3 covers 13 residues. CDR3 DNA sequence: TGTGCCAGCAGCGCAGACACGTATCGGCCCCAGCATTTT. It encodes CASSADTYRPQHF.

This clonotype has only a few counts. This chain uses TRBV20-1 with TRBJ2-7; D is unresolved. The CDR3 is 15 amino acids. Germline CDR1 DFQATT, CDR2 SNEGSKA (reference sequence). V was shortened by 0 bases and J by 2 bases, with 14 bases between the two germline ends. The CDR3 loop reads CSARDYGSGTYEQYF. The CDR3 region has the DNA TGCAGTGCTAGAGATTACGGTTCTGGGACCTACGAGCAGTACTTC.

This clonotype was recorded at least ten times. This chain connects TRBV14 to TRBJ1-6; D gene ambiguous. CDR3 length: 16 amino acids. V was trimmed by 0 bases and J by 9 bases, leaving 15 bases between them. Germline V gene sequence: CDR1 SGHDN, CDR2 FVKESK. The CDR3 DNA follows: TGTGCCAGCAGCCAAGATGTACTAGGGTCGGGTTCACCCCTCCACTTT. This translates into CASSQDVLGSGSPLHF.

This clonotype was recorded at least ten times. In DNA, the CDR3 is TGTGCCAGCAGTCCTAGCGGGGGGGCGGGTGAGACCCAGTACTTC. Translated, it gives CASSPSGGAGETQYF. The chain employs TRBV6-5 and TRBJ2-5; TRBD2 matches at 12 bases. CDR3 length: 15 residues. V was clipped by 5 bases and J by 5 bases; unmatched bases: 6. Germline V gene data show CDR1 as MNHEY and CDR2 as SVGAGI.

This clonotype has only one observation. The chain joins TRBV15 to TRBJ2-5; TRBD1 aligns across 8 bases. The ends lost 0 bases at V and 9 bases at J; junction bases unmatched: 9. The length of the CDR3 is 15 residues. The germline gives CDR1 LNHNV, CDR2 YYDKDF (reference sequence). CDR3 sequence (DNA): TGTGCCACCAGCAGAGAAGGACAGGGTGGGCAGCCCCAGTACTTC. This gives the protein CATSREGQGGQPQYF.

This clonotype showed up many times. The chain links TRBV20-1 to TRBJ1-6, with no clear D. The CDR3 runs 15 residues. CDR1 DFQATT and CDR2 SNEGSKA come from the germline V gene (reference sequence). V was shortened by 0 bases and J by 7 bases, with 13 bases between the two germline ends. The CDR3 bases are TGCAGTGCTAGAGATCCGGGCACTAGGAATTCACCCCTCCACTTT. Residues: CSARDPGTRNSPLHF.

A word on this clonotype: A much larger clone lies a single base off, so this may be a read error. No conserved phenylalanine or tryptophan ends this CDR3, so it is likely a read error. The rearrangement uses TRBV5-4 and TRBJ2-5; tentatively, D is TRBD1 (6 bases). The germline V gene has CDR1 SGHNT and CDR2 YYREEE (reference sequence). Trimming removed 4 bases at V and 3 bases at J, with 13 bases between. The CDR3 loop spans 14 amino acids. This CDR3 reads CASSPTGIEETQYL. The DNA for the CDR3 is TGTGCCAGCAGCCCAACAGGGATCGAAGAGACCCAGTACCTC.

The DNA of the CDR3 is TGTGCCAGCAACCCGCCATGGGAGACCCAGTACTTC. Amino acid sequence: CASNPPWETQYF. The chain carries TRBV6-1 and TRBJ2-5; no clear D gene. Looked up from germline, CDR1 is MNHNS and CDR2 is SASEGT. The V end was cut by 7 bases, the J end by 5 bases, with 11 bases between. The CDR3 contains 12 residues.

On this clonotype: Possible read error: a much larger clone is one base away. The J gene is TRBJ1-2, the V gene TRBV25-1; 10 bases are shared with TRBD1. This CDR3 spans 12 amino acids. Germline V lookup: CDR1 MGHDK, CDR2 SYGVNS. V lost 6 bases to trimming and J lost 7 bases; unmatched junction nucleotides: 2. This chain's CDR3 is CASRGQGIGYTF. The CDR3 region has the DNA TGTGCCAGCAGGGGACAGGGGATTGGCTACACCTTC.

This clonotype has at least ten counts. V gene TRBV5-1 combines with J gene TRBJ1-4; 8 positions agree with TRBD1. This CDR3 has 17 residues. The germline CDR1 and CDR2 sequences are SGHRS and YFSETQ. Trimming removed 2 bases from V and 7 bases from J; junction bases left unmatched: 13. The CDR3 loop is CASSFYPRQGQAEKLFF. The CDR3 DNA sequence: TGCGCCAGCAGCTTTTACCCGCGACAGGGGCAGGCTGAAAAACTGTTTTTT.

Many counts were recorded for this clonotype. V usage is TRBV19 and J usage is TRBJ2-5, with D possibly TRBD1 on 6 matching bases. This CDR3 has 14 amino acids. Trimming stripped 11 bases from V and 4 bases from J, with 20 bases between. Germline V CDR1 and CDR2: LNHDA, SQIVND (reference sequence). For the CDR3, the DNA is TGTGCCGCATCCTCTGACAGGCGTGGAGAGACCCAGTACTTC. Residues: CAASSDRRGETQYF. The full variable domain, rest sourced from reference TRBV19 and TRBJ2-5, is DGGITQSPKYLFRKEGQNVTLSCEQNLNHDAMYWYRQDPGQGLRLIYYSQIVNDFQKGDIAEGYSVSREKKESFPLTVTSAQKNPTAFYLCAASSDRRGETQYFGPGTRLLVL.

The V gene is TRBV6-4, the J gene TRBJ2-2; 12 bases fit TRBD2. Trimming took 3 bases from V and 4 from J; bases not matched to a gene: 0. The germline V gene encodes CDR1 MRHNA and CDR2 SNTAGT. The CDR3 consists of 15 residues. The CDR3 loop reads CASSEGLAGTGELFF. As DNA, the CDR3 is TGTGCCAGCAGTGAGGGACTAGCGGGCACCGGGGAGCTGTTTTTT.

This clonotype showed up many times. The rearrangement links TRBV11-2 to TRBJ2-5; 9 bases map to TRBD2. Germline V CDR1 and CDR2: SGHAT, FQNNGV. The CDR3 runs 16 residues. Trimming at V came to 1 base and at J to 2 bases, leaving 5 bases not matched to a gene. The CDR3 DNA is TGTGCCAGCAGCTTAGGCCCTAGCGGGAAACAAGAGACCCAGTACTTC. It specifies CASSLGPSGKQETQYF.

This clonotype was observed many times. The chain uses TRBV7-9 and TRBJ1-2; D ambiguous. Looked up from germline, CDR1 is SEHNR and CDR2 is FQNEAQ (reference sequence). The V and J ends lost 1 base and 8 bases respectively, with 8 bases between them. CDR3 length equals 12 residues. The CDR3 DNA reads TGTGCCAGCAGCTTAGAAGGGAAAGGCTACACCTTC. Its protein is CASSLEGKGYTF. The full variable domain, in which reference TRBV7-9 and TRBJ1-2 provide the parts outside the CDR3, is DTGVSQNPRHKITKRGQNVTFRCDPISEHNRLYWYRQTLGQGPEFLTYFQNEAQLEKSRLLSDRFSAERPKGSFSTLEIQRTEQGDSAMYLCASSLEGKGYTFGSGTRLTVV.

This clonotype came up many times. V gene TRBV9 combines with J gene TRBJ1-1; 8 positions match TRBD1. After removal of 6 bases from V and 6 bases from J, the junction contained 13 bases not matched to a gene. The length of the CDR3 is 15 residues. CDR1 is SGDLS and CDR2 is YYNGEE in the germline V gene. CDR3: CASTKEQGGISEAFF. The CDR3 nucleotides are TGTGCCAGCACCAAAGAACAGGGGGGGATATCTGAAGCTTTCTTT.

The chain couples TRBV19 to TRBJ1-1; no clear D. The germline V gene encodes CDR1 LNHDA and CDR2 SQIVND (reference sequence). V shed 3 bases and J shed 1 base, with 12 bases lying between them. CDR3 size: 15 residues. CDR3 sequence reads: CASSIGWQKNTEAFF. CDR3 nucleotides: TGTGCCAGTAGTATTGGGTGGCAGAAGAACACTGAAGCTTTCTTT.

As regards this clonotype: This may be a read error: a much more frequent sequence differs by one nucleotide. The rearrangement uses TRBV10-3 and TRBJ2-5; no definite D call. In germline, CDR1 is ENHRY, CDR2 SYGVKD. Deletions cut 6 bases from V and 4 bases from J, with 12 bases between. This CDR3 is built from 13 residues. CDR3 loop: CAIRPEQRETQYF. CDR3 nucleotides: TGTGCCATCAGACCAGAGCAAAGAGAGACCCAGTACTTC.

This chain joins TRBV30 and TRBJ1-6, with 10 bases aligning to TRBD1. The length of the CDR3 is 17 residues. Trimming cost V 4 bases and J 7 bases; bases outside gene matches: 13. Germline V gene data show CDR1 as GTSNPN and CDR2 as SVGIG (reference sequence). This CDR3 is CAWTFPFRDRGNSPLHF. The CDR3 nucleotides are TGTGCCTGGACTTTTCCTTTCAGGGACAGGGGCAATTCACCCCTCCACTTT.

This chain links TRBV5-6 with TRBJ1-2; D may be TRBD1 (5 bases). This CDR3 has 14 amino acids. The germline V gene has CDR1 SGHDT and CDR2 YYEEEE. The V end was cut by 5 bases, the J end by 4 bases, with 15 bases between. The CDR3 protein is CASRGQTGGYGYTF. CDR3 nucleotides: TGTGCCAGCAGGGGCCAGACGGGGGGCTATGGCTACACCTTC. The full variable domain, with the rest looked up from reference TRBV5-6 and TRBJ1-2, is DAGVTQSPTHLIKTRGQQVTLRCSPKSGHDTVSWYQQALGQGPQFIFQYYEEEERQRGNFPDRFSGHQFPNYSSELNVNALLLGDSALYLCASRGQTGGYGYTFGSGTRLTVV.

As concerns this clonotype: The CDR3 carries no conserved terminal phenylalanine or tryptophan, so it likely arises from a read error. It is unclear where the CDR3 begins or ends on the DNA, so no DNA is shown, and the CDR3 is as TCRdb lists it. The CDR3 protein is CATSRGQGSI. V usage is TRBV15 and J usage is TRBJ2-5; TRBD1 was called by the table and not checked on the DNA. The CDR3 spans 10 amino acids, including both terminal residues. CDR1 and CDR2 (germline): LNHNV, YYDKDF (reference sequence).

V is TRBV7-9 and J is TRBJ2-5; possible D gene TRBD2, 7 bases. This CDR3 has 15 residues. Germline CDR1 and CDR2: SEHNR and FQNEAQ (reference sequence). V lost 5 bases and J lost 3, with 16 bases in between. The chain's CDR3 is CASSGRGLSEETQYF. The DNA of the CDR3 is TGTGCCAGCAGCGGGAGGGGGTTGAGTGAAGAGACCCAGTACTTC.

The V gene is TRBV28, the J gene TRBJ1-3; D is unresolved. Germline V gene sequence: CDR1 MDHEN, CDR2 SYDVKM. With 3 bases removed from V and 2 bases from J, the gap between germline ends came to 20 bases. This CDR3 region has 18 residues. This CDR3 reads CASSFLLEVVDTGNTIYF. CDR3 coding DNA: TGTGCCAGCAGTTTCCTCCTAGAAGTGGTAGATACTGGAAACACCATATATTTT.

This clonotype was counted at least ten times. The gene calls are TRBV7-2 and TRBJ1-1; 8 bases are a match to TRBD1. Per the germline V gene, CDR1 is SGHTA and CDR2 is FQGNSA. The CDR3 covers 13 residues. The J segment lost 9 bases and the V segment lost 5 bases, leaving 8 bases of the junction unmatched. The CDR3 DNA follows: TGTGCCAGCAGCATTCGGACAGGGAACCAAGCTTTCTTT. This translates into CASSIRTGNQAFF. The full variable domain, rest sourced from reference TRBV7-2 and TRBJ1-1, is GAGVSQSPSNKVTEKGKDVELRCDPISGHTALYWYRQSLGQGLEFLIYFQGNSAPDKSGLPSDRFSAERTGGSVSTLTIQRTQQEDSAVYLCASSIRTGNQAFFGQGTRLTVV.